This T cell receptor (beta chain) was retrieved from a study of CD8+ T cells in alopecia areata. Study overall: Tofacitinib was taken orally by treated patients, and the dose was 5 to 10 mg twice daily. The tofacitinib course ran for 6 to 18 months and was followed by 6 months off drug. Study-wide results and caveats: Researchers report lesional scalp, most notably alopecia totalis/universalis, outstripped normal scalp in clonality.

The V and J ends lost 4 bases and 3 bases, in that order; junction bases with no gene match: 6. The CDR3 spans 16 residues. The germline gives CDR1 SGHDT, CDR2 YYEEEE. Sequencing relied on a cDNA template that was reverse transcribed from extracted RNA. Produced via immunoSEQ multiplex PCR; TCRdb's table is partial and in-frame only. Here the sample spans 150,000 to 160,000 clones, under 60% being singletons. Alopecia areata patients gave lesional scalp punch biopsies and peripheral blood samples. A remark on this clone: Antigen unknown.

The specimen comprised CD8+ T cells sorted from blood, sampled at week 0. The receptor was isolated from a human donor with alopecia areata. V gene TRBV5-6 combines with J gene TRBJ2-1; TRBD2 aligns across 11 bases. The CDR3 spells CASSSGLAGDYNEQFF. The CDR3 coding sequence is TGTGCCAGCAGCAGTGGACTAGCGGGCGACTACAATGAGCAGTTCTTC.